This TCR beta chain was sequenced for a study of control samples from healthy donors and cancer patients. The J segment lost 0 bases and the V segment lost 5 bases, leaving 7 bases of the junction unmatched. The CDR3 consists of 16 residues. Germline CDR1 SGHVS, CDR2 FQNEAQ. The protocol was immunoSEQ multiplex PCR, while the TCRdb copy is restricted to in-frame clones and leaves out a portion. In the table there are tens of thousands of clones, around 94% of which are singletons. Input material: PBMCs. The source is a man aged 30-40 years with colorectal cancer. The J gene is TRBJ1-1, the V gene TRBV7-8, with 9 bases matching TRBD1. The CDR3 region has the DNA TGTGCCAGCAGCCCCGGACAGGGGAGGATGAACACTGAAGCTTTCTTT. Protein product: CASSPGQGRMNTEAFF.